Sequencing of this T cell receptor (beta chain) was carried out in a study of OX40 agonist ivuxolimab in advanced cancers. The repertoire was sequenced with immunoSEQ multiplex PCR; TCRdb's copy has only in-frame clones and lacks some. Here the sample spans some 140,000 clones, more than 85% being singletons. V was clipped by 0 bases and J by 5 bases; unmatched bases: 3. CDR3 length: 15 amino acids. From germline, CDR1 is SGDLS and CDR2 YYNGEE. The table lists this clone with a count of one. The chain links TRBV9 to TRBJ2-2; 8 bases fit TRBD1. This sample comprised CD4+ or CD8+ T cells sorted from blood, obtained in a trial of the OX40 agonist ivuxolimab. The source of this sequence is an adult with an advanced solid tumor such as melanoma, head and neck, liver or kidney cancer. The CDR3 reads CASSVGTGWTGELFF. DNA for the CDR3: TGTGCCAGCAGCGTAGGGACAGGGTGGACCGGGGAGCTGTTTTTT.